This T cell receptor beta chain was found in a study of T cells expressing NK-cell markers (dated by TCRdb to 2020 to 2022). About the study as a whole: TCR beta-chain repertoires were profiled in sorted CD3+CD56+NKG2C+, CD3+CD56+NKG2C- and CD3+CD56-NKG2C+ T-cell subsets from about 8 donors. Among the eight sequenced donors, only one was HCMV-seronegative, while the other seven were HCMV-seropositive. Illumina HiSeq 2000/2500, MiSeq or NextSeq was used to sequence libraries as 2 x 150 bp reads. All eight donors whose samples were sequenced were randomly selected healthy volunteers, three of them men and five women. Overall results and qualifications from the work: It remained unclear whether the expanded NKG2C-expressing T cell clones were specific for HCMV antigens. Those dominant clonotypes were again the most abundant among CD3+CD56-NKG2C+ cells in four donors, at 28.3-60.1%. In several donors, the dominant CD3+CD56+NKG2C+ clonotypes ranked among the top 10 CD8+ clonotypes, making up roughly 1.0-7.5% of CD8+ T cells.

About this clonotype itself: What antigen it recognizes has not been identified.

From its cysteine to its phenylalanine, the CDR3 spans 14 amino acids. No DNA is given. As encoded in the germline V gene (reference sequence), CDR1 is SGHKS while CDR2 is YYEKEE. A commercial ELISA kit detecting HCMV-specific IgG in serum was used to determine HCMV serostatus. Ficoll density gradient centrifugation was used to isolate peripheral blood mononuclear cells from blood. Reads for this sample came from an Illumina HiSeq 2000. The TCR beta cDNA libraries were made using 5'RACE template switching, a step that added both a universal primer site and unique molecular identifiers. Synthesis of cDNA was primed from the TCR beta constant segment and was followed by two consecutive PCR amplification steps. Under the source paper's analysis protocol: MIGEC handled demultiplexing of the reads and grouping by UMI, while MiTCR was used to assemble and quantify clonotypes. To exclude erroneous sequences, any TCR cDNA sequence not supported by at least two reads was discarded. Downstream repertoire analysis used the tcR package, and clonotypes were matched across fractions by CDR3 nucleotide sequence plus V segment. Antigen specificity was annotated against VDJdb with VDJmatch, allowing one amino acid substitution in CDR3. TCRdb reprocessed the reads and lists each CDR3 protein sequence as a single entry, with no DNA. In this record, the V and J calls reflect TCRdb's handling and not the investigators' own analysis. The sample's records list roughly 280,000 distinct CDR3 sequences. The ten largest clones capture about 0.4% of the sample.

The source material was blood T cells: a sorted CD56 or NKG2C T cell subset, CD4+ or CD8+ T cells, or bulk PBMC T cells (not recorded which). The sequence joins TRBV5-5 to TRBJ1-2. The origin of this receptor is a man in his late teens or twenties in good health. Donor details come from another sample of the same person, matched by shared clones. The CDR3 region reads CASSPAAGIYGYTF.